This passage covers 28 T cell receptor beta chains from one sample sequenced in a study of blood T cell repertoires in COVID-19. Only in-frame clones appear in the TCRdb table, and some are missing; sequencing was by immunoSEQ multiplex PCR. The sample contains more than 100,000 clones, 70% to 90% of which appear only once. Sequenced sample: peripheral blood. Receptors were obtained from a human donor in a cohort sampled during active COVID-19.

To note about this clone: The identical CDR3 is also encoded by other nucleotide sequences in the sample. The chain is built from TRBV7-2 and TRBJ2-7; 9 bases are a match to TRBD2. CDR1 and CDR2 from the germline V gene are SGHTA and FQGNSA. CDR3 size: 15 residues. V was pared by 1 base and J by 1 base, with 2 bases of the junction left unmatched. The CDR3 region is CASSLGSGSSYEQYF. CDR3 coding DNA: TGTGCCAGCAGCTTAGGTAGCGGGAGTTCCTACGAGCAGTACTTC.

The chain joins TRBV11-2 to TRBJ2-1, with a tentative D call TRBD2 (6 bases). Looked up from germline, CDR1 is SGHAT and CDR2 is FQNNGV. The CDR3 is 15 residues long. V gave up 1 base and J gave up 4 bases, with 11 bases separating them. CDR3 in amino acids: CASSLATGTYNEQFF. As DNA, the CDR3 is TGTGCCAGCAGCTTAGCAACCGGGACTTACAATGAGCAGTTCTTC.

V usage is TRBV10-3 and J usage is TRBJ1-2; tentatively, D is TRBD1 (6 bases). Germline values: CDR1 ENHRY, CDR2 SYGVKD. Trimming left V 9 bases short and J 1 base short, with 18 bases between. This CDR3 contains 15 residues. The CDR3 is CAIGVRGGSNYGYTF. The DNA of the CDR3 is TGTGCCATAGGCGTCAGGGGCGGAAGTAACTATGGCTACACCTTC.

The chain carries TRBV19 and TRBJ1-5, with 10 nucleotides matching TRBD1. CDR1 LNHDA and CDR2 SQIVND come from the germline V gene (reference sequence). CDR3 length: 17 amino acids. The V and J ends lost 4 bases and 6 bases, in that order; junction bases with no gene match: 12. As DNA, the CDR3 is TGTGCCAGTAGTACCCCCCTCGGGACAGGGGCTGCTCAGCCCCAGCATTTT. Amino acids: CASSTPLGTGAAQPQHF.

The V gene is TRBV6-5, the J gene TRBJ1-1; D is undetermined. CDR1 is MNHEY, CDR2 SVGAGI, per germline. The CDR3 totals 14 residues. V lost 2 bases and J lost 4, with 11 bases in between. CDR3 coding DNA: TGTGCCAGCAGTTACGGGAGACCGAGCACTGAAGCTTTCTTT. Translation gives CASSYGRPSTEAFF.

This chain uses TRBV7-2 with TRBJ2-5; no definite D call. The V and J ends lost 5 bases and 7 bases respectively, with 14 bases between them. CDR3 length: 13 amino acids. Germline V gene data show CDR1 as SGHTA and CDR2 as FQGNSA. CDR3 bases: TGTGCCAGCAGCCAACTGCTTCGAGGGACCCAGTACTTC. Protein sequence: CASSQLLRGTQYF.

This chain connects TRBV5-8 to TRBJ2-5; 8 bases match TRBD2. Trimming cost V 7 bases and J 2 bases; bases outside gene matches: 13. The CDR3 spans 16 residues. Germline V gene lookup returns CDR1 SGHTS and CDR2 YDEGEE. The CDR3: CASPPNRAGVQETQYF. CDR3 in DNA: TGTGCCAGCCCCCCGAACAGAGCGGGGGTGCAAGAGACCCAGTACTTC.

This clone was detected once. In DNA, the CDR3 is TGTGCCAGCAGCGGTACAGACACCGGGGAGCTGTTTTTT. Translation gives CASSGTDTGELFF. The rearrangement links TRBV9 to TRBJ2-2; D unresolved. Germline V lookup: CDR1 SGDLS, CDR2 YYNGEE. V was pared by 3 bases and J by 3 bases, with 6 bases between. The CDR3 has 13 amino acids.

This clone was seen just once. The CDR3 nucleotides read TGTGCCAGCAGCTCCCCGGGGGGCGCAAAGGCGAGGGACTATGGCTACACCTTC. Translated: CASSSPGGAKARDYGYTF. The rearrangement links TRBV7-2 to TRBJ1-2; D possibly corresponds to TRBD1 (6 bases). Trimming removed 4 bases from V and 3 bases from J, with 24 bases in between. Per germline, CDR1 SGHTA and CDR2 FQGNSA. CDR3 size: 18 residues.

The rearrangement joins TRBV6-5 to TRBJ2-1; D is possibly TRBD1 (5 bases). V lost 4 bases to trimming and J lost 2 bases, with 15 bases between them. The CDR3 runs to 16 residues. Germline values: CDR1 MNHEY, CDR2 SVGAGI. CDR3 nucleotide sequence: TGTGCCAGCAGTTCCCCCGCAGGGCTAACCTACAATGAGCAGTTCTTC. Protein: CASSSPAGLTYNEQFF.

In its sample, this clone was seen once. This chain uses TRBV27 with TRBJ1-6; D remains unclear. Germline loops: CDR1 MNHEY, CDR2 SMNVEV (reference sequence). This CDR3 contains 14 residues. V was trimmed by 5 bases and J by 10 bases, leaving 15 bases between them. CDR3 sequence (DNA): TGTGCCAGCAGTATCCGTGGAGGTCGGTCACCCCTCCACTTT. Translating gives CASSIRGGRSPLHF.

The CDR3 spells CASSYEGANTEAFF. As DNA, the CDR3 is TGTGCCAGCAGTTACGAGGGGGCGAACACTGAAGCTTTCTTT. The chain carries TRBV6-5 and TRBJ1-1, with 7 bases fitting TRBD1. Trimming at V came to 2 bases and at J to 1 base, leaving 1 base not matched to a gene. Germline assignment: CDR1 MNHEY and CDR2 SVGAGI. There are 14 residues in the CDR3.

The chain carries TRBV11-3 and TRBJ2-1, with TRBD2 matching 7 bases. This CDR3 has 18 amino acids. Germline trimming cut 2 bases from V and 4 bases from J; bases unmatched to any gene: 14. Germline V CDR1 and CDR2: SGHNT, YENEEA. This chain's CDR3 is CASSLLTSRGREYNEQFF. CDR3 bases: TGTGCCAGCAGCTTATTGACTAGCCGCGGTCGAGAATACAATGAGCAGTTCTTC.

The chain joins TRBV3-1 (or the pseudogene TRBV3-2) to TRBJ1-2; 8 bases fit TRBD1. CDR3 size: 15 residues. Germline CDR1 LGHDT, CDR2 YNNKEL (reference sequence). V was pared by 1 base and J by 4 bases, with 5 bases of the junction left unmatched. The CDR3 protein is CASSQAGGSSYGYTF. Here the CDR3 DNA reads TGTGCCAGCAGCCAAGCAGGGGGCTCGAGCTATGGCTACACCTTC.

J is TRBJ2-7 and V is TRBV19; tentatively, D is TRBD1 (6 bases). Germline V lookup: CDR1 LNHDA, CDR2 SQIVND (reference sequence). V lost 2 bases to trimming and J lost 3 bases, with 11 bases between them. The CDR3 length is 14 residues. The CDR3 region is CASSITGQDYEQYF. CDR3 DNA: TGTGCCAGTAGTATAACAGGGCAGGACTACGAGCAGTACTTC.

The chain's CDR3 is CASSLRGSRTEAFF. In nucleotides, the CDR3 is TGCGCCAGCAGCTTGCGAGGATCCCGGACTGAAGCTTTCTTT. The chain has TRBV5-1 and TRBJ1-1; D not certain. CDR3 length equals 14 residues. Germline V CDR1 and CDR2: SGHRS, YFSETQ. V was clipped by 1 base and J by 5 bases, with 12 bases between them.

The chain recombines TRBV7-2 with TRBJ2-3, with D tentatively TRBD2 (5 bases). V was clipped by 4 bases and J by 0 bases, with 20 bases between them. Germline-derived CDR1 and CDR2 are SGHTA and FQGNSA. This CDR3 contains 18 residues. DNA of the CDR3: TGTGCCAGCAGCTCGCCCACAGTCGGACTGATAAGCACAGATACGCAGTATTTT. Protein: CASSSPTVGLISTDTQYF.

As DNA, the CDR3 is TGTGCCAGCAGTTTTGAGCGGGGGCTACACTACGAGCAGTACTTC. Translating it yields CASSFERGLHYEQYF. V is TRBV28 and J is TRBJ2-7; 8 bases agree with TRBD2. The V segment lost 3 bases and the J segment 3 bases; nucleotides outside the gene matches: 7. Per the germline V gene, CDR1 is MDHEN and CDR2 is SYDVKM. There are 15 residues in the CDR3.

V is TRBV19 and J is TRBJ1-4; a possible D gene is TRBD1 (5 bases). There are 11 residues in the CDR3. Trimming took 7 bases from V and 11 from J, leaving 11 bases between them. CDR1 LNHDA and CDR2 SQIVND come from the germline V gene (reference sequence). DNA for the CDR3: TGTGCCAGTACGGGGGGAGGCAAACTGTTTTTT. Amino acid sequence: CASTGGGKLFF.

The chain combines TRBV7-2 with TRBJ2-1; tentative D call: TRBD1 (6 bases). The CDR3 contains 15 residues. Germline values: CDR1 SGHTA, CDR2 FQGNSA. Trimming removed 1 base at V and 4 bases at J, with 11 bases between. CDR3 protein: CASSLGMTGYNEQFF. DNA of the CDR3: TGTGCCAGCAGCTTAGGAATGACAGGATACAATGAGCAGTTCTTC. The whole variable domain, filled in from reference TRBV7-2 and TRBJ2-1, reads GAGVSQSPSNKVTEKGKDVELRCDPISGHTALYWYRQSLGQGLEFLIYFQGNSAPDKSGLPSDRFSAERTGGSVSTLTIQRTQQEDSAVYLCASSLGMTGYNEQFFGPGTRLTVL.

This clone was observed a single time. The J gene is TRBJ1-4, the V gene TRBV7-9, with D perhaps TRBD1 (5 bases). Germline V gene sequence: CDR1 SEHNR, CDR2 FQNEAQ (reference sequence). V lost 1 base to trimming and J lost 3 bases, with 9 bases between them. The CDR3 has 15 amino acids. CDR3 amino acids: CASSLVAGSNEKLFF. CDR3 sequence (DNA): TGTGCCAGCAGCTTAGTTGCAGGGTCTAATGAAAAACTGTTTTTT.

The chain uses TRBV7-8 and TRBJ1-1; D gene ambiguous. Germline V gives CDR1 SGHVS, CDR2 FQNEAQ. The CDR3 covers 15 residues. Between the trimmed V and J ends, which lost 3 bases and 3 bases, there was a span of 14 bases. CDR3 protein: CASSFFSLGDTEAFF. The CDR3 DNA reads as TGTGCCAGCAGCTTTTTTTCACTCGGGGACACTGAAGCTTTCTTT.

The chain links TRBV11-3 to TRBJ2-7; TRBD2 matches at 8 bases. J lost 4 bases, V lost 3 bases, and 8 bases had no gene match. Per germline, CDR1 SGHNT and CDR2 YENEEA. The CDR3 loop spans 15 amino acids. The CDR3 region has the DNA TGTGCCAGCAGCTTTTCCAGCGGGAGTCAGTACGAGCAGTACTTC. This gives the protein CASSFSSGSQYEQYF.

The chain uses TRBV28 and TRBJ2-7; possible D gene TRBD2, 9 bases. The CDR3 is 15 amino acids. Between the trimmed V and J ends, which lost 6 bases and 13 bases, there was a span of 28 bases. CDR1 is MDHEN and CDR2 is SYDVKM in the germline V gene. In DNA form, the CDR3 reads TGTGCCAGCAGGTCCCGGGACAGGATAATTAGCGGGAGTTACTTC. Translation: CASRSRDRIISGSYF.

The chain couples TRBV3-1 (or the pseudogene TRBV3-2) to TRBJ1-2; D might be TRBD1 (5 bases). Trimming removed 4 bases from V and 1 base from J, with 13 bases in between. Germline V gives CDR1 LGHDT, CDR2 YNNKEL (reference sequence). The CDR3 is made up of 15 amino acids. CDR3 sequence (DNA): TGTGCCAGCAGCCCTCGGTTGGGGGGTAACTATGGCTACACCTTC. Its translation: CASSPRLGGNYGYTF.

V and J are TRBV6-5 and TRBJ1-5; unclear D gene. Germline CDR1 is MNHEY and CDR2 is SVGAGI. There are 13 residues in the CDR3. Trimming shortened V by 7 bases and J by 3 bases, and 10 bases separated the two germline ends. The CDR3 coding sequence is TGTGCCAGCACCCCTGGCCTCAATCAGCCCCAGCATTTT. Protein sequence: CASTPGLNQPQHF.

J is TRBJ1-1 and V is TRBV19, with a tentative D call TRBD1 (6 bases). Germline V lookup: CDR1 LNHDA, CDR2 SQIVND (reference sequence). Trimming shortened V by 6 bases and J by 4 bases, and 15 bases separated the two germline ends. This CDR3 region has 14 residues. CDR3 DNA sequence: TGTGCCAGTAGCCCCCGCGACAGGACCACTGAAGCTTTCTTT. It yields the protein CASSPRDRTTEAFF. The full variable domain, rest sourced from reference TRBV19 and TRBJ1-1, is DGGITQSPKYLFRKEGQNVTLSCEQNLNHDAMYWYRQDPGQGLRLIYYSQIVNDFQKGDIAEGYSVSREKKESFPLTVTSAQKNPTAFYLCASSPRDRTTEAFFGQGTRLTVV.

This clone is a singleton in its sample. This chain joins TRBV9 and TRBJ1-2; perhaps TRBD1 as D (6 bases). Germline-derived CDR1 and CDR2 are SGDLS and YYNGEE. This CDR3 region has 15 residues. V was shortened by 4 bases and J by 5 bases, with 18 bases between the two germline ends. The chain's CDR3 is CASSFRDTTGYGYTF. CDR3 bases: TGTGCCAGCAGCTTCCGGGACACTACGGGATATGGCTACACCTTC.